This T cell receptor (beta chain) is from a study of CD8+ T cells in alopecia areata. Study-level information: For the treated group, dosing was oral tofacitinib at 5 to 10 mg twice daily.

This clone was picked up a small number of times. The antigen is unknown. RNA, once extracted, was reverse transcribed into cDNA for use as the sequencing template. The method was immunoSEQ multiplex PCR; TCRdb's version includes in-frame clones alone and lacks a portion of them. The sample lists hundreds of thousands of clones, roughly 64% occurring once. Study-level findings and limits: Lesional scalp, especially alopecia totalis/universalis, showed higher clonality than normal scalp. Among the top 100, expanded CD8+ clones were significantly decreased by tofacitinib, as was scalp clonality.

The treatment was: oral pan-JAK inhibitor, 5-10 mg twice daily. From alopecia areata patients, lesional scalp punch biopsies and peripheral blood were collected. V lost 0 bases, J lost 4 bases, and 4 bases lay in between. The CDR3 consists of 12 residues. Germline lookup yields CDR1 SGDLS and CDR2 YYNGEE. Source: CD4+ T cells sorted from blood, taken at week 24, from a patient treated with tofacitinib. This TCR derives from a human donor with alopecia areata. The chain combines TRBV9 with TRBJ1-2, with D hard to call. The CDR3 DNA reads as TGTGCCAGCAGCGTAGACCGCTATGGCTACACCTTC. Translated, it gives CASSVDRYGYTF.